This T cell receptor beta chain derives from a study of cytomegalovirus exposure and HLA in healthy donors. V trimming: 1 base; J trimming: 3 bases; junction bases outside the gene matches: 7. The CDR3 is made up of 16 amino acids. CDR1 and CDR2 (germline): SGHTA, FQGNSA. Amplification used 60 Vbeta primers and 13 Jbeta primers. TCRdb keeps only in-frame clones here, not all; method: immunoSEQ multiplex PCR. Counted here are approximately 200,000 clones, about 79% occurring once; the ten biggest clones make up 0.098%. Study observations and caveats: In a later analysis, approximately 15,000 TCR beta sequences were associated with HLA alleles at 0.05 false discovery rate. Accounts indicate the classifier identified cytomegalovirus status with strong specificity and sensitivity. Listed as cytomegalovirus-associated were 164 TCR beta chains.

In the case of this clone: Its antigen is not identified.

The TCR was taken from a boy aged 2 to 10 in good health and CMV-seronegative. This sequence joins TRBV7-2 and TRBJ2-7; 9 positions agree with TRBD2. The source material was PBMCs. The CDR3: CASSLGGGGAYYEQYF. In DNA form, the CDR3 reads TGTGCCAGCAGCTTAGGAGGCGGGGGGGCCTACTACGAGCAGTACTTC.